This TCR beta chain was sequenced in a study of T-cell memory formation after mild COVID-19. Study findings and constraints: A second wave of clones peaked on day 37, and their SARS-CoV-2 specificity went unconfirmed. Later expanders leaned toward CD4+, whereas clones contracting from day 15 to 85 were balanced CD4/CD8.

This CDR3 comprises 15 residues. Losses at the gene ends were 6 bases for V and 5 bases for J; bases not matched to a gene: 6. Per the germline V gene, CDR1 is MNHEY and CDR2 is SVGAGI. On this clonotype itself: Its antigen remains unidentified.

Via MiXCR, TCRdb re-called the 5' RACE reads, giving one row per CDR3 protein. The sample consists of a few hundred thousand distinct CDR3 sequences, over 25% of them appearing once. Sequences were obtained from PBMCs or a T cell subset sorted from them (not recorded which). This receptor was taken from an adult woman who had mild COVID-19 (a few samples of this study predate the infection). Cell type and time point are not known. The rearrangement uses TRBV6-5 and TRBJ2-5; the match to TRBD2 covers 13 bases. The CDR3 region is CASRPGLAGSETQYF. CDR3 DNA: TGTGCCAGCAGGCCGGGACTAGCGGGGTCGGAGACCCAGTACTTC.